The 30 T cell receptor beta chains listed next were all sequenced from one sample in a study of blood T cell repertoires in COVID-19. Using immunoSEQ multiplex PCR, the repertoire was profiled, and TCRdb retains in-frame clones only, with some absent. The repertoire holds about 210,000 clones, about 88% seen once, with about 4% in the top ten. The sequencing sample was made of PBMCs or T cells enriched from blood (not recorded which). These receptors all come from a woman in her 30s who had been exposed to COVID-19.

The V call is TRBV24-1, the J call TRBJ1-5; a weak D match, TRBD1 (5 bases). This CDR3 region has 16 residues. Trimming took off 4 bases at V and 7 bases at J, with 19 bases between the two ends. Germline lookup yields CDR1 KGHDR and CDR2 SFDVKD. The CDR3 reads CATSEAGLTKGQPQHF. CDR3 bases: TGTGCCACCAGTGAAGCGGGACTCACAAAGGGCCAGCCCCAGCATTTT.

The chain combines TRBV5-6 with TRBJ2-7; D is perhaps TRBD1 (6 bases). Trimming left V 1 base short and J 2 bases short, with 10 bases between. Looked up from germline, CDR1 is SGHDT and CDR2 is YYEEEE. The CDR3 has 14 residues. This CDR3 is CASSLRDIPYEQYF. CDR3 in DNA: TGTGCCAGCAGCTTGAGGGACATCCCCTACGAGCAGTACTTC.

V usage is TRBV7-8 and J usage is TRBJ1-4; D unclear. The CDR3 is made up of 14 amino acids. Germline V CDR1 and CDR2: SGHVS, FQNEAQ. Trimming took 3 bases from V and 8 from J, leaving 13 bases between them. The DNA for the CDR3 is TGTGCCAGCAGCTTTCATGCCGGGGAGGAAAAACTGTTTTTT. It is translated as CASSFHAGEEKLFF.

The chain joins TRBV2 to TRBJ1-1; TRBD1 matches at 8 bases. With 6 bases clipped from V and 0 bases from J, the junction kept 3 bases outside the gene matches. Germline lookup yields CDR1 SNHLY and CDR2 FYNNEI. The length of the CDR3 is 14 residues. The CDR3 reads CASSGQGMNTEAFF. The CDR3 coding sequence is TGTGCCAGCAGCGGACAGGGCATGAACACTGAAGCTTTCTTT.

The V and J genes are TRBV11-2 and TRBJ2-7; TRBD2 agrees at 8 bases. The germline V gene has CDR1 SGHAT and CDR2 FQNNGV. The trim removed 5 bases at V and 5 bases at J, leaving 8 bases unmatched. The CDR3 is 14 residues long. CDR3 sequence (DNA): TGTGCCAGCAGCCGACTAGCGCCCTGGGACGAGCAGTACTTC. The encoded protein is CASSRLAPWDEQYF.

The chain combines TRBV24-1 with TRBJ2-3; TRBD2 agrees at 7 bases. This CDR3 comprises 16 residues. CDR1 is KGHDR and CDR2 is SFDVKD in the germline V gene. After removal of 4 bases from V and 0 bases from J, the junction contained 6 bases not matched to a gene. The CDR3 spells CATSDPIAGSTDTQYF. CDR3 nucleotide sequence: TGTGCCACCAGTGACCCAATAGCGGGTAGCACAGATACGCAGTATTTT.

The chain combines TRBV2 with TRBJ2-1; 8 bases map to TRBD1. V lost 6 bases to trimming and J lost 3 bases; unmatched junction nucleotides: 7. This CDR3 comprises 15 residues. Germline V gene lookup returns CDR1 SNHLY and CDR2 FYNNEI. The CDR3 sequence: CASRARTGLYNEQFF. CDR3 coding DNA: TGTGCCAGCAGGGCTCGGACAGGGCTCTACAATGAGCAGTTCTTC.

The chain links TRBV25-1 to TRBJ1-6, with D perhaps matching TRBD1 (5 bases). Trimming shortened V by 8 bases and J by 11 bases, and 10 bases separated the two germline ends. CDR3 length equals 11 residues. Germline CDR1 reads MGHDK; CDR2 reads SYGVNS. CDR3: CASGTRPPLHF. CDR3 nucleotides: TGTGCCAGCGGGACTCGGCCACCCCTCCACTTT.

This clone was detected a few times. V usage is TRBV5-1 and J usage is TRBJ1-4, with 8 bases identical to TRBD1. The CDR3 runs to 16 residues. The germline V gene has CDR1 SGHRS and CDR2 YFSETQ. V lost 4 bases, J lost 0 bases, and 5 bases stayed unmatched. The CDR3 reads CASSLGQGPTNEKLFF. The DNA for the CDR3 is TGCGCCAGCAGCCTTGGACAGGGCCCAACTAATGAAAAACTGTTTTTT.

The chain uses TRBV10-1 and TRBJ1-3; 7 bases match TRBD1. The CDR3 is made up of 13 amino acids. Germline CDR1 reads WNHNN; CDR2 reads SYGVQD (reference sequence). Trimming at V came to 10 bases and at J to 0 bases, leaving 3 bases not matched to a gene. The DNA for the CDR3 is TGCGCCACAGGGACAGCCTCTGGAAACACCATATATTTT. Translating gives CATGTASGNTIYF.

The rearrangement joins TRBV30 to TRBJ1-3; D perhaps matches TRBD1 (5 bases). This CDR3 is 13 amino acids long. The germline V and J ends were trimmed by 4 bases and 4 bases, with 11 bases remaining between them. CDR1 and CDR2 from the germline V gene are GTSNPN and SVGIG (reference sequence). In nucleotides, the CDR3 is TGTGCCTGGACGGACAAGGGAGGAAACACCATATATTTT. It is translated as CAWTDKGGNTIYF. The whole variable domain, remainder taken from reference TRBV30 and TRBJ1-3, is SQTIHQWPATLVQPVGSPLSLECTVEGTSNPNLYWYRQAAGRGLQLLFYSVGIGQISSEVPQNLSASRPQDRQFILSSKKLLLSDSGFYLCAWTDKGGNTIYFGEGSWLTVV.

In DNA form, the CDR3 reads TGCGCCAGCAGCTTTGAGGGTCCCGGGAACGAGCAGTACTTC. It translates to CASSFEGPGNEQYF. The V gene is TRBV5-1, the J gene TRBJ2-7; possible D gene TRBD2, 5 bases. The V gene's germline CDR1 is SGHRS and CDR2 YFSETQ. Trimming took off 2 bases at V and 5 bases at J, with 14 bases between the two ends. The CDR3 has 14 amino acids.

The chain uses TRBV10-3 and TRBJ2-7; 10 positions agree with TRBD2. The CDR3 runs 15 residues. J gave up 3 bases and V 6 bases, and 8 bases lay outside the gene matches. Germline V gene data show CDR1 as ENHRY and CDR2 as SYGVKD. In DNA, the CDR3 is TGTGCCATCAGCCAGAATGGACTAGCGGACTACGAGCAGTACTTC. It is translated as CAISQNGLADYEQYF.

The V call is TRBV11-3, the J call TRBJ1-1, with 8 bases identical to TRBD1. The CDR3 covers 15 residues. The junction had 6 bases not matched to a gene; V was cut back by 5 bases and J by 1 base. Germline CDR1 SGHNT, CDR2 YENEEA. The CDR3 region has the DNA TGTGCCAGCAGCCCAAGACAGGGGAAGAACACTGAAGCTTTCTTT. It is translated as CASSPRQGKNTEAFF. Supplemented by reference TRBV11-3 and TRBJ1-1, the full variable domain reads EAGVVQSPRYKIIEKKQPVAFWCNPISGHNTLYWYLQNLGQGPELLIRYENEEAVDDSQLPKDRFSAERLKGVDSTLKIQPAELGDSAVYLCASSPRQGKNTEAFFGQGTRLTVV.

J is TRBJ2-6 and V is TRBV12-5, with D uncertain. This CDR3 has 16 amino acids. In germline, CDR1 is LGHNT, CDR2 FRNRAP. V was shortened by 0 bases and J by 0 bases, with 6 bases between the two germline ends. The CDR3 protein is CASGLVAGSGANVLTF. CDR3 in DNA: TGTGCTAGTGGTTTGGTTGCCGGCTCTGGGGCCAACGTCCTGACTTTC.

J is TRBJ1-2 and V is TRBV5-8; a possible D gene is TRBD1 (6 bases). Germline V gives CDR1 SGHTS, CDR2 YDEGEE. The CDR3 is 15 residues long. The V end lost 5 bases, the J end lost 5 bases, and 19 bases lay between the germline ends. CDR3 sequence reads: CASRRSGTTYYGYTF. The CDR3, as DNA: TGTGCCAGCAGACGTTCCGGGACAACCTATTATGGCTACACCTTC.

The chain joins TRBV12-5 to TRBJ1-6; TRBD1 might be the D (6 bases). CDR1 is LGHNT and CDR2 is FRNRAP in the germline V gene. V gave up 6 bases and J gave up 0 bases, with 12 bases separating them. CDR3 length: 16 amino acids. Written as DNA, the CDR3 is TGTGCTAGTGGAAAACAGGGTTCCTCCTATAATTCACCCCTCCACTTT. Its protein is CASGKQGSSYNSPLHF. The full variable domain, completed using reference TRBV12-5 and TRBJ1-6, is DARVTQTPRHKVTEMGQEVTMRCQPILGHNTVFWYRQTMMQGLELLAYFRNRAPLDDSGMPKDRFSAEMPDATLATLKIQPSEPRDSAVYFCASGKQGSSYNSPLHFGNGTRLTVT.

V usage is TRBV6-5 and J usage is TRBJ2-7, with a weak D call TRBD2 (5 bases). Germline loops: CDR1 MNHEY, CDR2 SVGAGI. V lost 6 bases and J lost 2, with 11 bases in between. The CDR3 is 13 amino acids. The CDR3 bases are TGTGCCAGCAGCCTTGCCGGGACCTACGAGCAGTACTTC. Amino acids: CASSLAGTYEQYF.

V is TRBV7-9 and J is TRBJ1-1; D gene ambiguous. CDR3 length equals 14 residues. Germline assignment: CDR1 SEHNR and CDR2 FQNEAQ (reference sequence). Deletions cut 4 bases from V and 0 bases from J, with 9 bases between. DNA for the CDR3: TGTGCCAGCAGCTCGGCGGGGTTGAACACTGAAGCTTTCTTT. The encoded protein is CASSSAGLNTEAFF. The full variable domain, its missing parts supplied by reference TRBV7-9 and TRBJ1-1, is DTGVSQNPRHKITKRGQNVTFRCDPISEHNRLYWYRQTLGQGPEFLTYFQNEAQLEKSRLLSDRFSAERPKGSFSTLEIQRTEQGDSAMYLCASSSAGLNTEAFFGQGTRLTVV.

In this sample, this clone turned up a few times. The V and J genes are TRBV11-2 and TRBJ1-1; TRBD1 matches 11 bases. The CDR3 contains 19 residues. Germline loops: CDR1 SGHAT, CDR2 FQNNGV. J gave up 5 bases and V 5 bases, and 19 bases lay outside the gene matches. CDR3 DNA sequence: TGTGCCAGCAGCGAATGGAGCATTGGACAGGGGGCCGAGGGGACTGAAGCTTTCTTT. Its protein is CASSEWSIGQGAEGTEAFF.

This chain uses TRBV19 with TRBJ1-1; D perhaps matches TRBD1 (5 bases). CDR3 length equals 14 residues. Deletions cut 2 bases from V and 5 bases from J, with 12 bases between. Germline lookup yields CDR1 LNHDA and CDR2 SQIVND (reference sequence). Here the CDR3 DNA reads TGTGCCAGTAGTATATCCAGGGAAGTAACTGAAGCTTTCTTT. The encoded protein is CASSISREVTEAFF.

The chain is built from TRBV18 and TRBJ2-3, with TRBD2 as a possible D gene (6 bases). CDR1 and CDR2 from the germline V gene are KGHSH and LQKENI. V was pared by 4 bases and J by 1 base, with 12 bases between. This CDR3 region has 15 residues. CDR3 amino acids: CASSRGGEGTDTQYF. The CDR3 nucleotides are TGTGCCAGCTCACGCGGAGGGGAAGGCACAGATACGCAGTATTTT.

CDR3 residues: CASSRTGRPIYGYTF. Written as DNA, the CDR3 is TGTGCCAGCAGTCGAACAGGGCGACCCATCTATGGCTACACCTTC. The chain links TRBV6-5 to TRBJ1-2; TRBD1 is a possible D gene (6 bases). Germline CDR1 reads MNHEY; CDR2 reads SVGAGI. The V and J ends lost 5 bases and 4 bases respectively, with 17 bases between them. The CDR3 length is 15 residues.

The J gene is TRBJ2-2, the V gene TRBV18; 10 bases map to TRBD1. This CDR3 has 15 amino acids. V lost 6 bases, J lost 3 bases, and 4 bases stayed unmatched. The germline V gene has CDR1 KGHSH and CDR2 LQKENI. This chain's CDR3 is CASSPGQGYTGELFF. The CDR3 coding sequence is TGTGCCAGCTCGCCGGGACAGGGGTACACCGGGGAGCTGTTTTTT.

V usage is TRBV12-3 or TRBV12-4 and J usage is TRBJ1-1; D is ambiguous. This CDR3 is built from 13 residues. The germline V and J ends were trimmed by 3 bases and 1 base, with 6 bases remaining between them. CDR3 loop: CASSFTTNTEAFF. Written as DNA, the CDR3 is TGTGCCAGCAGTTTCACTACGAACACTGAAGCTTTCTTT.

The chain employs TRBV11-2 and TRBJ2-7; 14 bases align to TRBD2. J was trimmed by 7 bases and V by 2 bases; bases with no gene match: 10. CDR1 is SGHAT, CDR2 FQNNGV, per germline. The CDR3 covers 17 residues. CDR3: CASSLPSPGTSGGEQYF. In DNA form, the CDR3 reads TGTGCCAGCAGCTTACCTTCACCCGGGACTAGCGGGGGTGAGCAGTACTTC. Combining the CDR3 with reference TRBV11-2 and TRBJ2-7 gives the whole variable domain EAGVAQSPRYKIIEKRQSVAFWCNPISGHATLYWYQQILGQGPKLLIQFQNNGVVDDSQLPKDRFSAERLKGVDSTLKIQPAKLEDSAVYLCASSLPSPGTSGGEQYFGPGTRLTVT.

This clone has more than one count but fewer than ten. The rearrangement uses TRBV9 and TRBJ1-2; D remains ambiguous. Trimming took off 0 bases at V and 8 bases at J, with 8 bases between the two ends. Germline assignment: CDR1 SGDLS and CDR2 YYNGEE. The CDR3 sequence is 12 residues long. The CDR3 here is CASSVVEGGYTF. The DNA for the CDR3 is TGTGCCAGCAGCGTAGTGGAGGGCGGCTACACCTTC.

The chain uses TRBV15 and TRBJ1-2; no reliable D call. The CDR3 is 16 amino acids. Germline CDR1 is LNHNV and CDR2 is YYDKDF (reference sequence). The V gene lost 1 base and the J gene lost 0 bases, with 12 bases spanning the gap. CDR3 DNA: TGTGCCACCAGCAGAGGGAGGGAAGAAGCTAACTATGGCTACACCTTC. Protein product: CATSRGREEANYGYTF.

The CDR3 loop reads CASKGSGRYEQYF. The CDR3 DNA is TGTGCCTCGAAGGGCTCAGGGCGCTACGAGCAGTACTTC. V gene TRBV30 combines with J gene TRBJ2-7; possible D gene TRBD1, 5 bases. The CDR3 spans 13 residues. V was cut by 7 bases and J by 3 bases, with 16 bases left in between. Per germline, CDR1 GTSNPN and CDR2 SVGIG (reference sequence). The full variable domain, in which reference TRBV30 and TRBJ2-7 provide the parts outside the CDR3, is SQTIHQWPATLVQPVGSPLSLECTVEGTSNPNLYWYRQAAGRGLQLLFYSVGIGQISSEVPQNLSASRPQDRQFILSSKKLLLSDSGFYLCASKGSGRYEQYFGPGTRLTVT.

The CDR3 reads CASSTPAGGFTEAFF. The CDR3 nucleotides read TGTGCCAGCAGTACCCCCGCAGGGGGCTTTACTGAAGCTTTCTTT. J is TRBJ1-1 and V is TRBV2; 8 bases map to TRBD1. The CDR3 contains 15 residues. The ends lost 5 bases at V and 5 bases at J; junction bases unmatched: 10. The germline V gene encodes CDR1 SNHLY and CDR2 FYNNEI.